Listed here are 22 T cell receptor beta chains from one sample, sequenced in a study of cytomegalovirus exposure and HLA in healthy donors. PCR amplification relied on 60 Vbeta primers (plus 13 Jbeta primers). Using immunoSEQ multiplex PCR, the repertoire was profiled, and TCRdb retains in-frame clones only, with some absent. The profile shows under 200,000 clones, roughly 75% of them singletons. Specimen: PBMCs. The receptors derive from a man between 35 and 55 years old in good health and CMV-seronegative.

J is TRBJ2-1 and V is TRBV7-9; 7 bases are shared with TRBD1. The CDR3 is 14 residues long. Per the germline V gene, CDR1 is SEHNR and CDR2 is FQNEAQ (reference sequence). Trimming removed 5 bases from V and 4 bases from J; junction bases left unmatched: 5. In nucleotides, the CDR3 is TGTGCCAGCAGCCCACAGGGGTTGTACAATGAGCAGTTCTTC. Translation gives CASSPQGLYNEQFF.

This chain connects TRBV6-5 to TRBJ2-3, with 8 bases lining up with TRBD1. The CDR3 covers 16 residues. From germline, CDR1 is MNHEY and CDR2 SVGAGI. The J segment lost 1 base and the V segment lost 4 bases, leaving 7 bases of the junction unmatched. As DNA, the CDR3 is TGTGCCAGCAGTTTGGGGTGGGGACAGGGCACAGATACGCAGTATTTT. This codes for CASSLGWGQGTDTQYF.

The rearrangement joins TRBV7-3 to TRBJ2-3, with 11 bases that match TRBD2. The CDR3 is 15 amino acids. Germline trimming cut 5 bases from V and 4 bases from J; bases unmatched to any gene: 5. The V gene's germline CDR1 is SGHTA and CDR2 FQGTGA. The CDR3 is CASSPRLAGSDTQYF. For the CDR3, the DNA is TGTGCCAGCAGCCCTAGACTAGCGGGATCAGATACGCAGTATTTT.

The chain links TRBV18 to TRBJ1-1, with D uncertain. The CDR3 extends over 13 amino acids. Germline lookup yields CDR1 KGHSH and CDR2 LQKENI. V gave up 6 bases and J gave up 2 bases, with 10 bases separating them. The CDR3 region has the DNA TGTGCCAGCTCCCGGGCGGGAAACACTGAAGCTTTCTTT. Translating gives CASSRAGNTEAFF.

This chain connects TRBV4-1 to TRBJ1-1; TRBD1 might be the D (5 bases). CDR1 and CDR2 (germline): MGHRA, YSYEKL. The CDR3 has 16 residues. The ends were cut back, 5 bases at V and 0 bases at J, with 16 bases in the middle. The DNA of the CDR3 is TGCGCCAGCAGCTACGGTCCGGGACTAATGAACACTGAAGCTTTCTTT. It specifies CASSYGPGLMNTEAFF.

This clone was counted between two and nine times. The chain couples TRBV25-1 to TRBJ2-1; TRBD2 agrees at 8 bases. Germline CDR1 is MGHDK and CDR2 is SYGVNS. V dropped 0 bases and J dropped 4; count of bases not matched to a gene: 5. The CDR3 runs to 16 residues. CDR3 sequence reads: CASSEYGRGVYNEQFF. The CDR3 DNA reads as TGTGCCAGCAGTGAATACGGGCGGGGGGTATACAATGAGCAGTTCTTC.

Notes on this clone: Other DNA sequences from this sample encode an identical CDR3 as well. V usage is TRBV18 and J usage is TRBJ2-2, with TRBD1 as a possible D gene (6 bases). The CDR3 loop spans 13 amino acids. Looked up from germline, CDR1 is KGHSH and CDR2 is LQKENI. With 3 bases removed from V and 6 bases from J, the gap between germline ends came to 8 bases. In nucleotides, the CDR3 is TGTGCCAGCTCACCTCAGGGGTCCGGGGAGCTGTTTTTT. Protein sequence: CASSPQGSGELFF.

The genes are TRBV5-1 and TRBJ2-2; D possibly corresponds to TRBD2 (6 bases). Germline loops: CDR1 SGHRS, CDR2 YFSETQ. The V and J ends lost 0 bases and 0 bases respectively, with 9 bases between them. This CDR3 has 16 amino acids. The CDR3 DNA reads TGCGCCAGCAGCTTGGGGGGAGGAACGAACACCGGGGAGCTGTTTTTT. Its translation is CASSLGGGTNTGELFF.

CDR3 bases: TGCGCCAGCAGCGACGGGGGGACAGGGGGCAGAAGAAACACCATATATTTT. It specifies CASSDGGTGGRRNTIYF. This chain links TRBV4-1 with TRBJ1-3, with 12 bases identical to TRBD1. The CDR3 runs 17 residues. J gave up 5 bases and V 5 bases, and 10 bases lay outside the gene matches. The V gene's germline CDR1 is MGHRA and CDR2 YSYEKL.

The chain has TRBV7-2 and TRBJ2-1, with 8 bases fitting TRBD2. This CDR3 has 16 residues. J lost 7 bases, V lost 1 base, and 9 bases had no gene match. The germline V gene encodes CDR1 SGHTA and CDR2 FQGNSA. The CDR3 coding sequence is TGTGCCAGCAGCTTAGTGAGCCGGGGGGGCAGGAATGAGCAGTTCTTC. This sequence encodes CASSLVSRGGRNEQFF. Full variable domain (outside the CDR3, taken from reference TRBV7-2 and TRBJ2-1): GAGVSQSPSNKVTEKGKDVELRCDPISGHTALYWYRQSLGQGLEFLIYFQGNSAPDKSGLPSDRFSAERTGGSVSTLTIQRTQQEDSAVYLCASSLVSRGGRNEQFFGPGTRLTVL.

J is TRBJ2-1 and V is TRBV7-9, with D hard to call. This CDR3 has 15 amino acids. The germline CDR1 and CDR2 sequences are SEHNR and FQNEAQ (reference sequence). V was shortened by 1 base and J by 8 bases, with 15 bases between the two germline ends. The CDR3: CASSLVPHPRDEQFF. In DNA form, the CDR3 reads TGTGCCAGCAGCTTAGTCCCCCACCCTCGAGATGAGCAGTTCTTC.

The V and J genes are TRBV7-2 and TRBJ1-2; D ambiguous. Germline CDR1 SGHTA, CDR2 FQGNSA. The germline V and J ends were trimmed by 10 bases and 3 bases, with 15 bases remaining between them. This CDR3 is built from 13 residues. DNA of the CDR3: TGTGCCATAACAAGATGGGGAGACTATGGCTACACCTTC. It encodes CAITRWGDYGYTF.

The chain is built from TRBV21-1 and TRBJ1-2; the DNA was not compared with TRBD1, the D call given in the table. TRBV21-1 is a documented pseudogene. This CDR3 is built from 16 residues. CDR3 in amino acids: CASSKDVAVNNYGYTF. The CDR3 nucleotides are TGTGCCAGCAGCAAAGACGTGGCAGTAAATAACTATGGCTACACCTTC.

V is TRBV5-1 and J is TRBJ1-1, with a weak D call TRBD1 (5 bases). The V gene lost 5 bases and the J gene lost 1 base, with 15 bases spanning the gap. CDR1 SGHRS and CDR2 YFSETQ come from the germline V gene. This CDR3 spans 15 amino acids. For the CDR3, the DNA is TGCGCCAGCAGTGTATCATGGACATCGAACACTGAAGCTTTCTTT. It translates to CASSVSWTSNTEAFF.

J is TRBJ2-5 and V is TRBV5-4; no reliable D call. V lost 0 bases and J 3 bases, leaving 9 bases between the germline ends. Germline assignment: CDR1 SGHNT and CDR2 YYREEE (reference sequence). The CDR3 has 14 amino acids. CDR3 DNA: TGTGCCAGCAGCTTGGCCGTCAGTAAAGAGACCCAGTACTTC. Protein product: CASSLAVSKETQYF.

V usage is TRBV6-6 and J usage is TRBJ1-1; a weak D match, TRBD1 (5 bases). The CDR3 totals 13 residues. Deletions cut 6 bases from V and 6 bases from J, with 14 bases between. Germline V CDR1 and CDR2: MNHNY, SVGAGI (reference sequence). CDR3 nucleotides: TGTGCCAGCAGCCAGCGGGGGGGGTCTGAAGCTTTCTTT. It translates to CASSQRGGSEAFF.

V and J are TRBV29-1 and TRBJ2-3; 7 nucleotides align to TRBD2. The CDR3 runs to 13 residues. Per germline, CDR1 SQVTM and CDR2 ANQGSEA. Unmatched junction bases numbered 4, after V lost 4 bases and J lost 3 bases. Written as DNA, the CDR3 is TGCAGCGTTGGCGGGGGAGTGACAGATACGCAGTATTTT. Protein product: CSVGGGVTDTQYF.

This clone is a singleton in its sample. This rearrangement joins TRBV9 to TRBJ2-3; a weak D match, TRBD1 (5 bases). V was pared by 0 bases and J by 6 bases, with 11 bases between. Germline lookup yields CDR1 SGDLS and CDR2 YYNGEE. This CDR3 has 14 residues. CDR3 bases: TGTGCCAGCAGCGTAGCTGGGGCCCTGGATACGCAGTATTTT. Residues: CASSVAGALDTQYF.

The rearrangement links TRBV29-1 to TRBJ1-2, with D maybe TRBD1 (5 bases). The CDR3 length is 12 residues. V lost 7 bases to trimming and J lost 6 bases, with 15 bases between them. CDR1 is SQVTM, CDR2 ANQGSEA, per germline. For the CDR3, the DNA is TGCAGCGCCGAATCCCAGGGCCATGGCTACACCTTC. Residues: CSAESQGHGYTF.

V and J are TRBV18 and TRBJ2-5, with D perhaps TRBD2 (6 bases). V dropped 2 bases and J dropped 2 bases, with 6 bases sitting between them. Germline V gene data show CDR1 as KGHSH and CDR2 as LQKENI. The CDR3 consists of 13 residues. CDR3 amino acids: CASSPGGQETQYF. CDR3 DNA sequence: TGTGCCAGCTCACCAGGAGGGCAAGAGACCCAGTACTTC.

V and J are TRBV19 and TRBJ2-6, with D possibly matching TRBD2 (7 bases). CDR1 is LNHDA and CDR2 is SQIVND in the germline V gene (reference sequence). The ends were cut back, 8 bases at V and 1 base at J, with 18 bases in the middle. The CDR3 loop spans 17 amino acids. CDR3 nucleotide sequence: TGTGCCAGTCGTACCGGGGGGCGGAAATCTGGGGCCAACGTCCTGACTTTC. It specifies CASRTGGRKSGANVLTF.

Concerning this clone itself: One end of the junction is discordant with germline, which a read error may explain. Different DNA sequences within this sample yield the same CDR3. The DNA of the CDR3 is TGTGCTAGTAGTACGGGACAGACCTCTGGGGCCAACGTCCTGACTTTC. It is translated as CASSTGQTSGANVLTF. This chain joins TRBV19 and TRBJ2-6; 7 bases fit TRBD1. From germline, CDR1 is LNHDA and CDR2 SQIVND (reference sequence). The CDR3 totals 16 residues.